Given below is one TCR beta chain in context. The sample comes from a study of blood T cell repertoires in COVID-19. TCRdb keeps only in-frame clones here, not all; method: immunoSEQ multiplex PCR. Of 220,000 or so clones listed, around 88% are singletons. The sample taken for sequencing was PBMCs or T cells enriched from blood (not recorded which). The sequence derives from a woman aged 45-65 years who had recovered from COVID-19.

CDR3 nucleotides: TGTGCCAGCAGTATCACAAATAACTATGGCTACACCTTC. Protein sequence: CASSITNNYGYTF. V usage is TRBV7-2 and J usage is TRBJ1-2; unclear D gene. The germline V gene has CDR1 SGHTA and CDR2 FQGNSA. V was pared by 6 bases and J by 1 base, with 9 bases between. The CDR3 runs 13 residues.